The source of this T cell receptor beta chain is a study of blood T cell repertoires in COVID-19. The protocol was immunoSEQ multiplex PCR, while the TCRdb copy is restricted to in-frame clones and leaves out a portion. Of 70,000 or so clones listed, 87% are singletons. CDR1 and CDR2 from the germline V gene are MDHEN and SYDVKM. The CDR3 extends over 14 amino acids. The V segment lost 5 bases and the J segment 6 bases; nucleotides outside the gene matches: 9. This clone has only one observation. The TCR originated in an elderly woman with acute or convalescent COVID-19. Sequenced sample: peripheral blood. The chain has TRBV28 and TRBJ2-5; 7 nucleotides agree with TRBD2. The CDR3 bases are TGTGCCAGCAGTCTGGGAGGGCCTGGGAAGACCCAGTACTTC. It specifies CASSLGGPGKTQYF.